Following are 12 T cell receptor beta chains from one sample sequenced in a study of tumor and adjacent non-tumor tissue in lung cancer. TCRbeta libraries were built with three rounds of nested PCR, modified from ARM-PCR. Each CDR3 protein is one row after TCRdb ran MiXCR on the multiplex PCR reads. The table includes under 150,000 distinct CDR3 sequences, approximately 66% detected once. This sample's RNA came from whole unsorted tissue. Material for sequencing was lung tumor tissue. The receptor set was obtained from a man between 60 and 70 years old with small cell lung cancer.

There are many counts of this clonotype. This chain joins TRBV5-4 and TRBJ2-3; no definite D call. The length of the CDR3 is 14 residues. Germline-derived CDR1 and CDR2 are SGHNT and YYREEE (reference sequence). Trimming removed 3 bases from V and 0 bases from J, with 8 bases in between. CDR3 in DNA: TGTGCCAGCAGCTCGGCCCGAAGCACAGATACGCAGTATTTT. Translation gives CASSSARSTDTQYF.

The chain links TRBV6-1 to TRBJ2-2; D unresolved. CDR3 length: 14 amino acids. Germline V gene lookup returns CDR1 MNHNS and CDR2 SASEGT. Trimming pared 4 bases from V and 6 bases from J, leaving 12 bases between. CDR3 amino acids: CASSGWAGPGELFF. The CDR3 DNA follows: TGTGCCAGCAGTGGATGGGCAGGTCCCGGGGAGCTGTTTTTT.

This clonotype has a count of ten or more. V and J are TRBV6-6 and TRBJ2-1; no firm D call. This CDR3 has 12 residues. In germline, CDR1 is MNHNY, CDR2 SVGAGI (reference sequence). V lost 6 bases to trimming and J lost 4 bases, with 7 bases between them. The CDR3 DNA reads TGTGCCAGCAGCCAAGGGTACAATGAGCAGTTCTTC. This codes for CASSQGYNEQFF.

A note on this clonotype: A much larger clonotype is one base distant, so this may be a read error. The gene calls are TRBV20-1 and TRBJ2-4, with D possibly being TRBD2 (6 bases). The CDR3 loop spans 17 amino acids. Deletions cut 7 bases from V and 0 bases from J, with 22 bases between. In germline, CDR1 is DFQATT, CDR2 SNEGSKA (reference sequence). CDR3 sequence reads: CSDTTPGAGLAKNIQYF. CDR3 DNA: TGCAGTGACACCACCCCCGGAGCGGGCTTAGCCAAAAACATTCAGTACTTC.

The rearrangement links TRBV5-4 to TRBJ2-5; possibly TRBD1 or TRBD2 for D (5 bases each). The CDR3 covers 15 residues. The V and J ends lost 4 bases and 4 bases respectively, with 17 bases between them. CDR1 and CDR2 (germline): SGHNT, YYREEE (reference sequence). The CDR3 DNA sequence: TGTGCCAGCAGCATGGGAGCCCGGCAGGGAGAGACCCAGTACTTC. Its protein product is CASSMGARQGETQYF.

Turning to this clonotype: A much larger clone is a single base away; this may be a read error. The DNA for the CDR3 is TGCGCCAACAGCTGGGACATTAGGAATCAGCCCCAGCATTTT. Its protein product is CANSWDIRNQPQHF. The chain has TRBV5-1 and TRBJ1-5; perhaps TRBD1 as D (6 bases). Looked up from germline, CDR1 is SGHRS and CDR2 is YFSETQ. CDR3 length equals 14 residues.

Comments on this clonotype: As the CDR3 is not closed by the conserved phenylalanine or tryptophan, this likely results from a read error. DNA of the CDR3: TGCAGTTCTAGAGAGGACAGTGGGCGATCGGAGGAGACCCAGTACTTG. Translation: CSSREDSGRSEETQYL. The V call is TRBV20-1, the J call TRBJ2-5; D may be TRBD1 (6 bases). CDR3 length: 16 amino acids. Germline V gene data show CDR1 as DFQATT and CDR2 as SNEGSKA (reference sequence).

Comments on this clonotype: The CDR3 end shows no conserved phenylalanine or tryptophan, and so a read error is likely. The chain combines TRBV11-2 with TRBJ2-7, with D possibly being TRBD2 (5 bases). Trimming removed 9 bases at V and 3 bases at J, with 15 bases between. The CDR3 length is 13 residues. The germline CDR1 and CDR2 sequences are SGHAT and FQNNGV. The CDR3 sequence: CASGLAPYYEQYS. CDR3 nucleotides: TGTGCCAGTGGCTTAGCGCCATACTACGAGCAGTACTCC.

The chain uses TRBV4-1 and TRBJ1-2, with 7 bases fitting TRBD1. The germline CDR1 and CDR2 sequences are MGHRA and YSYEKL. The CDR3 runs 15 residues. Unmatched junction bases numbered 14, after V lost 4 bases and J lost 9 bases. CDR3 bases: TGCGCCAGCAGCCCAGGGGGACATGGGGCGGGTTGCTACACCTTC. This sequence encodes CASSPGGHGAGCYTF.

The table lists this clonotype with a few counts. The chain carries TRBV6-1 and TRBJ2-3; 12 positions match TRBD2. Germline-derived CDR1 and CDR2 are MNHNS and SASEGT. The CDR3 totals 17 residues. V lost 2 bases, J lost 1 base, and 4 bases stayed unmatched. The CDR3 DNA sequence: TGTGCCAGCAGTGAAATACTAGCGGGAGGCCGCACAGATACGCAGTATTTT. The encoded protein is CASSEILAGGRTDTQYF.

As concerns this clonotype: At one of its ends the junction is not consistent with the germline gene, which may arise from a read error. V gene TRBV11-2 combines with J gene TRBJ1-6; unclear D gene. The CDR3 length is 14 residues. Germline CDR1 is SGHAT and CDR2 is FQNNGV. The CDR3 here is CARSLQTYNSPIHF. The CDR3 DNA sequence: TGTGCCAGGAGCCTACAGACTTATAATTCACCCATCCACTTT.

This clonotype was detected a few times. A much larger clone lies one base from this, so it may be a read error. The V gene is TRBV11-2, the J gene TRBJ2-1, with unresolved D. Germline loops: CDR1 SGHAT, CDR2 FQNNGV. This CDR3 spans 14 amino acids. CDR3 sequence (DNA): TGTGCCATCAGCCGAGCCCGCCCCTACAATGAGCAGTTCTTC. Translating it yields CAISRARPYNEQFF.